One sample yielded the 24 T cell receptor beta chains listed below, sequenced in a study of blood T cell repertoires in COVID-19. Data came from immunoSEQ multiplex PCR; TCRdb stores just in-frame clones and leaves some out. The sample records approximately 300,000 clones, about nine tenths being singletons. Sequenced input: PBMCs or T cells enriched from blood (not recorded which). Receptors originate from a man in his thirties or forties who had recovered from COVID-19.

The chain uses TRBV13 and TRBJ2-7; 7 bases match TRBD1. The CDR3 runs to 14 residues. V lost 5 bases and J lost 4; bases outside the gene matches: 8. CDR1 PRHDT and CDR2 FYEKMQ come from the germline V gene (reference sequence). The CDR3 sequence is CASSLPGQMYEQYF. The CDR3 DNA reads TGTGCCAGCAGCCTACCGGGACAGATGTACGAGCAGTACTTC.

The chain joins TRBV2 to TRBJ2-7; 7 bases are a match to TRBD2. This CDR3 is built from 15 residues. The V gene end was trimmed by 9 bases and the J gene end by 3 bases; junction bases not matched to a gene: 14. Germline CDR1 is SNHLY and CDR2 is FYNNEI. The chain's CDR3 is CASGRGPLSVYEQYF. In nucleotides, the CDR3 is TGTGCCAGTGGGAGGGGTCCCCTGTCCGTCTACGAGCAGTACTTC.

The rearrangement uses TRBV5-6 and TRBJ2-2; maybe TRBD2 (6 bases). V lost 0 bases and J 2 bases, leaving 8 bases between the germline ends. Germline V lookup: CDR1 SGHDT, CDR2 YYEEEE. The CDR3 totals 15 residues. The CDR3 region is CASSLGGDNTGELFF. Here the CDR3 DNA reads TGTGCCAGCAGCTTGGGCGGGGACAACACCGGGGAGCTGTTTTTT. Drawing the rest from reference TRBV5-6 and TRBJ2-2, the complete variable domain is DAGVTQSPTHLIKTRGQQVTLRCSPKSGHDTVSWYQQALGQGPQFIFQYYEEEERQRGNFPDRFSGHQFPNYSSELNVNALLLGDSALYLCASSLGGDNTGELFFGEGSRLTVL.

The gene calls are TRBV9 and TRBJ2-3; D may be TRBD2 (5 bases). The CDR3 totals 14 residues. The germline V gene has CDR1 SGDLS and CDR2 YYNGEE. V was cut by 9 bases and J by 3 bases, with 17 bases left in between. The CDR3 here is CATHPGLATDTQYF. CDR3 bases: TGTGCCACCCATCCGGGGTTGGCTACAGATACGCAGTATTTT.

The chain joins TRBV5-4 to TRBJ1-4; TRBD1 agrees at 7 bases. Germline assignment: CDR1 SGHNT and CDR2 YYREEE (reference sequence). The CDR3 spans 15 residues. V trimming: 7 bases; J trimming: 5 bases; junction bases outside the gene matches: 11. The CDR3 bases are TGTGCCAGCGCTACCGCCGGGACAGTGAATGAAAAACTGTTTTTT. It yields the protein CASATAGTVNEKLFF.

The genes are TRBV15 and TRBJ1-1, with TRBD1 matching over 8 bases. V lost 3 bases, J lost 4 bases, and 7 bases stayed unmatched. The germline V gene encodes CDR1 LNHNV and CDR2 YYDKDF (reference sequence). CDR3 length equals 15 residues. For the CDR3, the DNA is TGTGCCACCAGCAGTGGGGGACAGGTGGGCACTGAAGCTTTCTTT. As protein: CATSSGGQVGTEAFF.

The chain carries TRBV19 and TRBJ2-7; 10 nucleotides agree with TRBD2. The V gene end was trimmed by 3 bases and the J gene end by 3 bases; junction bases not matched to a gene: 5. Germline V gene data show CDR1 as LNHDA and CDR2 as SQIVND (reference sequence). This CDR3 has 15 residues. CDR3 loop: CASSILASGSYEQYF. The CDR3 region has the DNA TGTGCCAGTAGTATTCTGGCTAGCGGGAGCTACGAGCAGTACTTC.

The CDR3 loop reads CASSLGRGGIGAFF. In DNA form, the CDR3 reads TGTGCCAGCAGCTTGGGGCGGGGTGGCATAGGAGCTTTCTTT. J is TRBJ1-1 and V is TRBV5-6; D unresolved. The ends were cut back, 0 bases at V and 10 bases at J, with 16 bases in the middle. The CDR3 covers 14 residues. Germline values: CDR1 SGHDT, CDR2 YYEEEE.

The V call is TRBV14, the J call TRBJ1-4, with D unresolved. CDR1 and CDR2 (germline): SGHDN, FVKESK. V dropped 0 bases and J dropped 8 bases, with 7 bases sitting between them. This CDR3 contains 13 residues. The CDR3 DNA reads as TGTGCCAGCAGCCAAGACTTGGGCGAAAAACTGTTTTTT. Residues: CASSQDLGEKLFF.

This clone occurred a few times. DNA of the CDR3: TGTGCCTCTCTCCGACTAGCGGGGGGGCAAGAGACCCAGTACTTC. Its translation: CASLRLAGGQETQYF. The rearrangement uses TRBV7-2 and TRBJ2-5, with 14 positions matching TRBD2. Per germline, CDR1 SGHTA and CDR2 FQGNSA. The CDR3 totals 15 residues. J lost 2 bases, V lost 11 bases, and 7 bases had no gene match.

The V call is TRBV2, the J call TRBJ1-1, with D perhaps matching TRBD1 (5 bases). The CDR3 spans 13 residues. Trimming shortened V by 6 bases and J by 4 bases, and 12 bases separated the two germline ends. Germline CDR1 and CDR2: SNHLY and FYNNEI. The CDR3 bases are TGTGCCAGCAGCCAACAGGTACGCACTGAAGCTTTCTTT. Amino acid sequence: CASSQQVRTEAFF.

V is TRBV4-2 and J is TRBJ2-7, with 9 bases lining up with TRBD1. Per the germline V gene, CDR1 is LGHNA and CDR2 is YNFKEQ. There are 14 residues in the CDR3. V lost 4 bases and J lost 3; bases outside the gene matches: 4. The CDR3 nucleotides are TGTGCCAGCAGCCGAGGACAGGGGTTCTACGAGCAGTACTTC. It encodes CASSRGQGFYEQYF.

The chain employs TRBV19 and TRBJ2-5, with TRBD1 matching over 9 bases. V lost 6 bases to trimming and J lost 4 bases; unmatched junction nucleotides: 6. Germline V CDR1 and CDR2: LNHDA, SQIVND (reference sequence). The CDR3 loop spans 14 amino acids. CDR3 in amino acids: CASRKQGAVETQYF. The DNA of the CDR3 is TGTGCCAGTAGAAAACAGGGGGCGGTAGAGACCCAGTACTTC.

The chain uses TRBV11-3 and TRBJ2-7; possible D gene TRBD2, 7 bases. The V and J ends lost 2 bases and 0 bases respectively, with 11 bases between them. In germline, CDR1 is SGHNT, CDR2 YENEEA. This CDR3 is built from 15 residues. This chain's CDR3 is CASSLRGGLSYEQYF. The DNA of the CDR3 is TGTGCCAGCAGCTTAAGGGGGGGCCTCTCCTACGAGCAGTACTTC.

The chain couples TRBV11-3 to TRBJ1-1; 8 bases align to TRBD1. The CDR3 is 14 amino acids. V shed 2 bases and J 5 bases; nucleotides not matched to a gene: 4. Germline CDR1 is SGHNT and CDR2 is YENEEA. The DNA for the CDR3 is TGTGCCAGCAGCTTAACACAGGGGGGAACTGAAGCTTTCTTT. It yields the protein CASSLTQGGTEAFF.

The V gene is TRBV21-1, the J gene TRBJ1-5. TRBV21-1 represents a pseudogene. The CDR3 covers 16 residues. CDR3 residues: CASSITGLLNGEPQHF. In nucleotides, the CDR3 is TGTGCCAGCAGCATAACGGGACTACTAAACGGGGAGCCCCAGCATTTT.

The CDR3 region is CASSEQTSGRANTGELFF. The CDR3 DNA sequence: TGTGCCAGCAGTGAACAGACTAGCGGGAGGGCGAACACCGGGGAGCTGTTTTTT. This rearrangement joins TRBV2 to TRBJ2-2; 14 nucleotides agree with TRBD2. After removal of 2 bases from V and 0 bases from J, the junction contained 2 bases not matched to a gene. The CDR3 covers 18 residues. Looked up from germline, CDR1 is SNHLY and CDR2 is FYNNEI.

The gene calls are TRBV3-1 (or the pseudogene TRBV3-2) and TRBJ1-3; D is unresolved. The germline gives CDR1 LGHDT, CDR2 YNNKEL (reference sequence). The ends were cut back, 0 bases at V and 4 bases at J, with 7 bases in the middle. CDR3 length equals 14 residues. The chain's CDR3 is CASSQDRQGNTIYF. The CDR3 nucleotides are TGTGCCAGCAGCCAAGACCGACAAGGAAACACCATATATTTT.

J is TRBJ1-4 and V is TRBV30, with D perhaps TRBD1 (5 bases). V lost 3 bases, J lost 8 bases, and 13 bases lay in between. Germline V gene lookup returns CDR1 GTSNPN and CDR2 SVGIG (reference sequence). The CDR3 runs to 13 residues. CDR3 residues: CAWSSWGREKLFF. The CDR3 bases are TGTGCCTGGAGCTCGTGGGGCCGAGAAAAACTGTTTTTT.

The chain links TRBV2 to TRBJ1-5, with 10 bases that match TRBD1. The CDR3 loop spans 14 amino acids. The V gene end was trimmed by 5 bases and the J gene end by 5 bases; junction bases not matched to a gene: 3. Germline values: CDR1 SNHLY, CDR2 FYNNEI. CDR3 sequence (DNA): TGTGCCAGCAGTAGGGACAGGGGTTATCAGCCCCAGCATTTT. Translating gives CASSRDRGYQPQHF.

The chain combines TRBV19 with TRBJ1-1; tentatively, D is TRBD1 (5 bases). Trimming shortened V by 5 bases and J by 2 bases, and 12 bases separated the two germline ends. The germline CDR1 and CDR2 sequences are LNHDA and SQIVND (reference sequence). This CDR3 is built from 14 residues. CDR3 residues: CASSAYQGNTEAFF. The DNA of the CDR3 is TGTGCCAGTAGTGCTTATCAGGGTAACACTGAAGCTTTCTTT.

The V call is TRBV19, the J call TRBJ1-5; 7 positions agree with TRBD1. Germline V lookup: CDR1 LNHDA, CDR2 SQIVND (reference sequence). With V trimmed by 5 bases and J by 4 bases, 5 bases remained unmatched. The CDR3 is made up of 14 amino acids. The CDR3 here is CASSSRDSNQPQHF. For the CDR3, the DNA is TGTGCCAGTAGTTCCCGGGACAGTAATCAGCCCCAGCATTTT.

This chain connects TRBV11-2 to TRBJ1-2, with D possibly matching TRBD1 (5 bases). Germline V CDR1 and CDR2: SGHAT, FQNNGV. The ends were cut back, 3 bases at V and 7 bases at J, with 9 bases in the middle. This CDR3 is built from 12 residues. In nucleotides, the CDR3 is TGTGCCAGCAGCTTGCAGGGTCTTGGCTACACCTTC. This encodes CASSLQGLGYTF.

The chain couples TRBV7-6 to TRBJ2-1; a weak D match, TRBD2 (6 bases). V dropped 10 bases and J dropped 7 bases, with 11 bases sitting between them. The germline V gene has CDR1 SGHVS and CDR2 FNYEAQ. This CDR3 region has 11 residues. Written as DNA, the CDR3 is TGTGCCACCGCTCGGGGGAATGAGCAGTTCTTC. This sequence encodes CATARGNEQFF. The full variable domain, in which reference TRBV7-6 and TRBJ2-1 provide the parts outside the CDR3, is GAGVSQSPRYKVTKRGQDVALRCDPISGHVSLYWYRQALGQGPEFLTYFNYEAQQDKSGLPNDRFSAERPEGSISTLTIQRTEQRDSAMYRCATARGNEQFFGPGTRLTVL.